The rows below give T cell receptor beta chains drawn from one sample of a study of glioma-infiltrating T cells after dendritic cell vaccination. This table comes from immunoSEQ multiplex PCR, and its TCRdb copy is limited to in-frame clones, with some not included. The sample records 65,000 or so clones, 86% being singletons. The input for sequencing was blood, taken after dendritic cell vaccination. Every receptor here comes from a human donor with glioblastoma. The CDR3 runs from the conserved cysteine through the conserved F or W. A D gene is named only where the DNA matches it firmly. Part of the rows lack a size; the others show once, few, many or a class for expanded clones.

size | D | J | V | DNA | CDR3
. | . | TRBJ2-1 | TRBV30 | TGTGCCTGGAGTGTATCAGTGGGACTCCGCAATGAGCAGTTCTTC | CAWSVSVGLRNEQFF
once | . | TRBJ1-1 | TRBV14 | TGTGCCAGCAGCCAAGGCAGGGCCACTGAAGCTTTCTTT | CASSQGRATEAFF
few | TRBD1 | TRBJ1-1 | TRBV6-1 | TGTGCCAGCAGGCCCAGGGGGACTGAAGCTTTCTTT | CASRPRGTEAFF
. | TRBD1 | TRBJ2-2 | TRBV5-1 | TGCGCCAGCAGCTTGGAGGGCAGGGGGTCGATCGGGGAGCTGTTTTTT | CASSLEGRGSIGELFF
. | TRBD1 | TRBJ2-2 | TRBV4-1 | TGCGCCAGCAGCCAAAGGCAGGGGGCGTTCGCGAACACCGGGGAGCTGTTTTTT | CASSQRQGAFANTGELFF
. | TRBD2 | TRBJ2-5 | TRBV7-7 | TGTGCCAGCAGCCGGTTTGGCGGGGGAGGCGAGACCCAGTACTTC | CASSRFGGGGETQYF
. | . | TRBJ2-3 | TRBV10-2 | TGCGCCAGCGGGGCGGGGGCCCTCACAGATACGCAGTATTTT | CASGAGALTDTQYF
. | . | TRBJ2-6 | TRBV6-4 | TGTGCCAGCAGTGAGATGGGCAACTCTGGGGCCAACGTCCTGACTTTC | CASSEMGNSGANVLTF
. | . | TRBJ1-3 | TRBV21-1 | TGTGCCAGCAGCAAAGGAGGGGGCGGCTGGTCTGGAAACACCATATATTTT | CASSKGGGGWSGNTIYF
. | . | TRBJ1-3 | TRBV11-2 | TGTGCCAGCAGCCCCCGTGGAGTTTCTGGAAACACCATATATTTT | CASSPRGVSGNTIYF
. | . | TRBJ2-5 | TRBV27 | TGTGCCAGCAGTTTATATCAATCAGGGTTCCAAGAGACCCAGTACTTC | CASSLYQSGFQETQYF
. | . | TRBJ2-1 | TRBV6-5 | TGTGCCAGCAGTTCATTAAGGACAGAGACCTACAATGAGCAGTTCTTC | CASSSLRTETYNEQFF
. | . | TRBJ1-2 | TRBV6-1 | TGTGCCAGCAGTGAAGACCCTCAGGGACTCCTCTATGGCTACACCTTC | CASSEDPQGLLYGYTF
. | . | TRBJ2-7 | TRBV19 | TGTGCCAGTAGTATAGGAAAGAACAGGATAATCTACGAGCAGTACTTC | CASSIGKNRIIYEQYF
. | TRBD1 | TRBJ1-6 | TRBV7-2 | TGTGCCAGCAGCACACAGGGGACGACACCCCTCCACTTT | CASSTQGTTPLHF
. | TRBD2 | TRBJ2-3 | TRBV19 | TGTGCCAGTAGGCGGACTAGCGGGGGGACCGCAGATACGCAGTATTTT | CASRRTSGGTADTQYF
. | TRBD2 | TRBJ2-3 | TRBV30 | TGTGCCTGGAGTTCAGCGGGGACCACAGATACGCAGTATTTT | CAWSSAGTTDTQYF
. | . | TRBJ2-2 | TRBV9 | TGTGCCAGCAGCGTAGGCGGGGGCCGGACCGGGGAGCTGTTTTTT | CASSVGGGRTGELFF
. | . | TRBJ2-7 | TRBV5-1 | TGCGCCAGCAGCCCGCCCCTCCAGGGGTACCAGGGAATTGAGCAGTACTTC | CASSPPLQGYQGIEQYF
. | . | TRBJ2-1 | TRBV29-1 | TGCAGCGTCCCCGGGACGGGACTTGAGCAGTTCTTC | CSVPGTGLEQFF
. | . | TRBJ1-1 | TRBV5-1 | TGCGCCAGCAGCTCGACGGGGGTGGACACTGAAGCTTTCTTT | CASSSTGVDTEAFF
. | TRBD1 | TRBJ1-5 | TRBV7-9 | TGTGCCAGCAGCCCCAGGACAGGGTTGGGTCAGCCCCAGCATTTT | CASSPRTGLGQPQHF
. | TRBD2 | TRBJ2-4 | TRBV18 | TGTGCCAGCTCACCGACGGGACTAGCTGCGGGATCGGGCATTCAGTACTTC | CASSPTGLAAGSGIQYF
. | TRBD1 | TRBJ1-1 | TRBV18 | TGTGCCAGCTCACCTTACAGGGGGCAGGAGGACACTGAAGCTTTCTTT | CASSPYRGQEDTEAFF
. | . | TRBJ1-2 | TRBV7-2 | TGTGCCAGCAGCCCAGGGGTCGTCTATGGCTACACCTTC | CASSPGVVYGYTF
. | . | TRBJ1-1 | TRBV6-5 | TGTGCCAGCAGTTACAGTGCCCGGGAGAACACTGAAGCTTTCTTT | CASSYSARENTEAFF
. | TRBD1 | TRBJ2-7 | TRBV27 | TGTGCCAGCAGTCATGCCGGGACAGGGAATACGTACGAGCAGTACTTC | CASSHAGTGNTYEQYF
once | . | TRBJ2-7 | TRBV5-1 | TGCGCCAGCAGCCCGCGGGGAGGCGCCTCCTACGAGCAGTACTTC | CASSPRGGASYEQYF
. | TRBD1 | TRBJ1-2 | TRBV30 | TGTGCCTGGAAAGCCGGGACAGGGGACTATGGCTACACCTTC | CAWKAGTGDYGYTF
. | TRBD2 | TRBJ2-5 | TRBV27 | TGTGCCACCACGGGGGGTTTTGGGGAGACCCAGTACTTC | CATTGGFGETQYF
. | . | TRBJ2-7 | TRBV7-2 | TGTGCCAGCAGCTTAGCACCAGACTACGAGCAGTACTTC | CASSLAPDYEQYF
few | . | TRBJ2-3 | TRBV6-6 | TGTGCCAGCGCGGGTCGCAAAGATACGCAGTATTTT | CASAGRKDTQYF
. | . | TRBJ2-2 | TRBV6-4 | TGTGCCAGCAGTGTCGGGGACACCGGGGAGCTGTTTTTT | CASSVGDTGELFF
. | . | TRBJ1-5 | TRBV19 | TGTGCCAGTAGTATAGACGGGATTTATCAGCCCCAGCATTTT | CASSIDGIYQPQHF
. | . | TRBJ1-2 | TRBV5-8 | TGTGCCAGCAGCTTGTACAGGGCGGGTAAGAACTATGGCTACACCTTC | CASSLYRAGKNYGYTF
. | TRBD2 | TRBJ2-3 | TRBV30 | TGTGCCTGGAGTGTAACTGTGTGGACTAGCGGGAAAAATGGGGCAGATACGCAGTATTTT | CAWSVTVWTSGKNGADTQYF
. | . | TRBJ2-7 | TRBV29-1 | TGCAGCGTTACTCAGGGGGCGGGAGGGTACGAGCAGTACTTC | CSVTQGAGGYEQYF
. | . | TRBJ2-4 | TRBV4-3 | TGCGCCAGCAGCCAAGGGGCAGTTCAGTACTTC | CASSQGAVQYF
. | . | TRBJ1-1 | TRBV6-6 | TGTGCCAGCATCAGAAATCCGAACACTGAAGCTTTCTTT | CASIRNPNTEAFF
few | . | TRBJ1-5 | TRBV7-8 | TGTGCCAGCAGCTTAGATCGGGGGACCGGGGGCAATCAGCCCCAGCATTTT | CASSLDRGTGGNQPQHF
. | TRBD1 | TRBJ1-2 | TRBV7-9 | TGTGCCAGCAGCATCTCAGGACAGGACTATGGCTACACCTTC | CASSISGQDYGYTF
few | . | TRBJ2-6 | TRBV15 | TGTGCCACCAGCAGAGAGGCTCAGGGCTATGGGGCCAACGTCCTGACTTTC | CATSREAQGYGANVLTF
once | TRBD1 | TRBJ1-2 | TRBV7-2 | TGTGCCAGCAGCCTCGACAGGGGGCCGGGCTATGGCTACACCTTC | CASSLDRGPGYGYTF
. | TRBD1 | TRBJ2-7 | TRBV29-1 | TGCAGCGTAGGACAGGGTAAAGGCTACGAGCAGTACTTC | CSVGQGKGYEQYF
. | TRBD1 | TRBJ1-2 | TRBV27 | TGTGCCAGCAGTCGGGACAGAAACTATGGCTACACCTTC | CASSRDRNYGYTF
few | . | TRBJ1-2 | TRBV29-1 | TGCAGCGTTGAACGGGGAGGCTATGGCTACACCTTC | CSVERGGYGYTF
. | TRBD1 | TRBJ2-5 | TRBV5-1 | TGCGCCAGCAAAGGGGGCACAGGCGAGACCCAGTACTTC | CASKGGTGETQYF
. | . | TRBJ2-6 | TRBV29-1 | TGCAGCGTTGACCCTTCCGGGGCCAACGTCCTGACTTTC | CSVDPSGANVLTF
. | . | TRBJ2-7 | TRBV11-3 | TGTGCCAGCAGCTTAGATGGAGCAGGGAATAGATACGAGCAGTACTTC | CASSLDGAGNRYEQYF
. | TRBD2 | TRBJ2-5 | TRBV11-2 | TGTGCCAGCAGCTCCAATTCGGGGGGATCCAAAGAGACCCAGTACTTC | CASSSNSGGSKETQYF
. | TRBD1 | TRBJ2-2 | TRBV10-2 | TGCGCCAGCTTGGGACAGGGGGCGCGGGAGCTGTTTTTT | CASLGQGARELFF
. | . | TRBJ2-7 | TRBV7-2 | TGTGCCAGCAGCTTAGGCGACTACGAGCAGTACTTC | CASSLGDYEQYF
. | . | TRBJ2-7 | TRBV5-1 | TGCGCCAGCAGCTTCGGGACACTCTCCTACGAGCAGTACTTC | CASSFGTLSYEQYF
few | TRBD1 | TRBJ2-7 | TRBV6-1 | TGTGCCAGCAGTCTCCAGACAGGGAATGAGTACGAGCAGTACTTC | CASSLQTGNEYEQYF
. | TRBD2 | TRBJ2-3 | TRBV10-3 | TGTGCCATCAGTGGCACTAGCGGAGCTACTAGCACAGATACGCAGTATTTT | CAISGTSGATSTDTQYF
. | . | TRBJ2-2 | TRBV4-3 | TGCGCCAGCAGCCAAGTCAGGAACACCGGGGAGCTGTTTTTT | CASSQVRNTGELFF
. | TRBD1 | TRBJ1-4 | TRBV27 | TGTGCCAGCAGTCGCACCCGGTTCGGGACAGGGGGTGAAAAACTGTTTTTT | CASSRTRFGTGGEKLFF
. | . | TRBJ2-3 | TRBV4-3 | TGCGCCAGCAGCCAAGAGGGAATTGGGGGGGGGCGCACAGATACGCAGTATTTT | CASSQEGIGGGRTDTQYF